These T cell receptor beta chains were read from a single sample in a study of CD8 T cells in ankylosing spondylitis. TCRdb processed the 5' RACE reads anew with MiXCR; each CDR3 protein has one entry. The table shows around 210,000 distinct CDR3 sequences, with 8% to 10% occurring only once. Sequenced input: blood, either unsorted or a sorted T cell fraction (not recorded which). These receptor sequences come from a female donor with ankylosing spondylitis or in good health (not recorded which). The CDR3 runs from the conserved cysteine through the conserved F or W. Each record gives: D gene, clone size, V gene, J gene, CDR3 length, CDR3 DNA, CDR3 protein. D genes are given only for firm matches. Not all rows give a size; the values are once, few, many and, for expanded clones, a class.

NA	many	TRBV7-9	TRBJ2-7	13	TGTGCCAGCAGCTCTCCTAGCGACTACGAGCAGTACTTC	CASSSPSDYEQYF
NA	many	TRBV20-1	TRBJ2-7	14	TGCAGTGCTAGAGAAGGGGCCCTCTTCTACGAGCAGTACTTC	CSAREGALFYEQYF
NA	many	TRBV6-5	TRBJ1-2	14	TGTGCCAGCAGTTACTCGACGACTCCCTATGGCTACACCTTC	CASSYSTTPYGYTF
NA	many	TRBV5-6	TRBJ1-1	13	TGTGCCAGCAGCTGGCAGAGGGCCACTGAAGCTTTCTTT	CASSWQRATEAFF
TRBD2	many	TRBV12-3/TRBV12-4	TRBJ2-1	16	TGTGCCAGCAGTATAGTCCCGGGAGGGCAACACAATGAGCAGTTCTTC	CASSIVPGGQHNEQFF
TRBD2	many	TRBV20-1	TRBJ2-3	15	TGCAGTGCTCAACCGGCTAGCGGAGCAGGAGATACGCAGTATTTT	CSAQPASGAGDTQYF
NA	many	TRBV2	TRBJ2-1	10	TGTGCCAGCAGTTTCAATGAGCAGTTCTTC	CASSFNEQFF
NA	many	TRBV2	TRBJ2-3	14	TGTGCCTTTCAGACAGCTTCAAGCACAGATACGCAGTATTTT	CAFQTASSTDTQYF
NA	NA	TRBV27	TRBJ2-7	13	TGTGTCAGCAGTTTATTCCACAGGGACAAGCAGTACTTC	CVSSLFHRDKQYF
NA	few	TRBV7-9	TRBJ2-1	15	TGTGCCAGCAGCTTAATGCAGGGCTCGTACAATGAGCAGTTCTTC	CASSLMQGSYNEQFF
NA	many	TRBV6-2/TRBV6-3	TRBJ1-1	15	TGTGCCAGCAGTTCCGGACCGGACATGAACACTGAAGCTTTCTTT	CASSSGPDMNTEAFF
TRBD2	many	TRBV10-3	TRBJ2-3	15	TGTGCCATCAGTGCCGGGACTAGCAGGTCAGATACGCAGTATTTT	CAISAGTSRSDTQYF
NA	many	TRBV2	TRBJ1-5	14	TGTGCCAGCAGCGCCGGGACGTACAATCAGCCCCAGCATTTT	CASSAGTYNQPQHF
NA	many	TRBV20-1	TRBJ2-3	14	TGCAGTGCTAGCCTTGGACAGATCACAGATACGCAGTATTTT	CSASLGQITDTQYF
TRBD2	many	TRBV20-1	TRBJ2-1	11	TGCAGTGCTAGAGAAGCGGGAGTGCGGTTCTTC	CSAREAGVRFF
TRBD1	few	TRBV2	TRBJ1-4	15	TGTGCCAGCAGTGGATCGACAGGGGCGAATGAAAAACTGTTTTTT	CASSGSTGANEKLFF
NA	many	TRBV29-1	TRBJ2-3	14	TGCAGCGTTGAGGAGGGAGAAATCACAGATACGCAGTATTTT	CSVEEGEITDTQYF
NA	many	TRBV6-2/TRBV6-3	TRBJ1-1	14	TGTGCCAGCAGTTACTCAGGGGATAGCACTGAAGCTTTCTTT	CASSYSGDSTEAFF
NA	few	TRBV4-3	TRBJ2-1	15	TGCGCCAGCAGCCCCAACGGGCTAGTGAGCAATGAGCAGTTCTTC	CASSPNGLVSNEQFF
TRBD1	many	TRBV12-3/TRBV12-4	TRBJ1-1	15	TGTGCCAGCAGTTTAATGGGACAGGGTGCCGCTGAAGCTTTCTTT	CASSLMGQGAAEAFF
TRBD2	NA	TRBV7-2	TRBJ2-3	16	TGTGCCAGCAGCTATGTAGCGGGAGAGGGGACAGATACGCAGTATTTT	CASSYVAGEGTDTQYF
NA	many	TRBV14	TRBJ2-7	15	TGTGCCAGCAGCCAAGATAAGAGGGTAACCTACGAGCAGTACTTC	CASSQDKRVTYEQYF
NA	NA	TRBV5-1	TRBJ2-5	14	TGCGCCAGCAGCCCTCAGACACTAGAAGAGACCCAGTACTTC	CASSPQTLEETQYF
NA	many	TRBV20-1	TRBJ2-7	12	TGCAGTGCCGGACAGTCAAACGGCGAGCAGTACTTC	CSAGQSNGEQYF
NA	many	TRBV20-1	TRBJ2-2	16	TGCAGTGCTCAGAGAGGGGTCGGCGGAAACACCGGGGAGCTGTTTTTT	CSAQRGVGGNTGELFF
NA	NA	TRBV24-1	TRBJ2-1	16	TGTGCCACCAGTGATTTGTCCGGTAGCTCCTACAATGAGCAGTTCTTC	CATSDLSGSSYNEQFF
NA	many	TRBV4-3	TRBJ2-7	18	TGCGCCAGCAGCCAAGATCTGGTAGGCGGACAAAACTCCTACGAGCAGTACTTC	CASSQDLVGGQNSYEQYF
NA	many	TRBV6-5	TRBJ1-6	15	TGTGCCAGCAGTTACGGGGGGAAGAATAATTCACCCCTCCACTTT	CASSYGGKNNSPLHF